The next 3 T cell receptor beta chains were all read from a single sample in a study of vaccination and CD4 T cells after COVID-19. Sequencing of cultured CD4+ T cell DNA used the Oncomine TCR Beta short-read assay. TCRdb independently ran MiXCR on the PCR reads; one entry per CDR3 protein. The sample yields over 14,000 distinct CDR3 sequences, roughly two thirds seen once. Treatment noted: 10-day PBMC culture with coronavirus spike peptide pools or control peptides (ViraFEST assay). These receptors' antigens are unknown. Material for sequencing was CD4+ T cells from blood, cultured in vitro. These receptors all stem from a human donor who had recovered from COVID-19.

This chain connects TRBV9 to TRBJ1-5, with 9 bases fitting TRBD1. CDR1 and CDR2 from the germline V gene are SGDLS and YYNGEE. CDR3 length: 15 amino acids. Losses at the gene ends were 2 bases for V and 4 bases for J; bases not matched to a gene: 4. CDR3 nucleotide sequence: TGTGCCAGCAGCGTGGGGACAGGGTCTAATCAGCCCCAGCATTTT. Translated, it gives CASSVGTGSNQPQHF.

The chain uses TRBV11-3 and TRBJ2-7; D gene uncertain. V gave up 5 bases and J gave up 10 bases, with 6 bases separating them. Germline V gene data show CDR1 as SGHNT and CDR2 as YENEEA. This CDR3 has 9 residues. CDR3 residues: CASSRPQYF. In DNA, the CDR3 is TGTGCCAGCAGCCGACCTCAGTACTTC.

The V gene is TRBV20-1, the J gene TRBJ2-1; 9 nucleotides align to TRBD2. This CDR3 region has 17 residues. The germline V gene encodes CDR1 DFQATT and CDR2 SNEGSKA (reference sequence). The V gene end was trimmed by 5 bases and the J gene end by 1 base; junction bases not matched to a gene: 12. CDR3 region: CSALGLTSGPSYNEQFF. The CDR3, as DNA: TGCAGTGCTCTCGGACTGACTAGCGGCCCGTCCTACAATGAGCAGTTCTTC.